Listed below are T cell receptor beta chains from one sample, sequenced in a study of PD-L1 blockade in urothelial cancer. The protocol was immunoSEQ multiplex PCR, while the TCRdb copy is restricted to in-frame clones and leaves out a portion. The repertoire consists of around 40,000 clones, with roughly 36% occurring once and the leading ten covering around 8.9%. The material was tumor tissue, obtained before atezolizumab (anti-PD-L1) treatment. Receptor source: a man between 60 and 70 years old with urothelial cancer. CDR3s include the opening cysteine and the closing phenylalanine or tryptophan. A D gene is named only where the DNA matches it firmly. Not every row has a clone size; where given, it reads once, few, many or a size class.

cdr3_nt,cdr3_aa,d_call,v_call,clone_size,j_call
TGTGCCAGCTCAGATCGAAGGTTGAACACTGAAGCTTTCTTT,CASSDRRLNTEAFF,NA,TRBV18,few,TRBJ1-1
TGTGCCAGCAGCTCGGGACAGACGCTAGCCAAAAACATTCAGTACTTC,CASSSGQTLAKNIQYF,TRBD1,TRBV28,NA,TRBJ2-4
TGTGCCAGCAGTGGGGACAGGGGTACACGCTACAATGAGCAGTTCTTC,CASSGDRGTRYNEQFF,TRBD1,TRBV6-8,few,TRBJ2-1
TGCGCCAGCAGTGCGGCTAGCGGGGGGTCCAATGAGCAGTTCTTC,CASSAASGGSNEQFF,TRBD2,TRBV10-2,NA,TRBJ2-1
TGTGCCATCAGTGAGGCCGGGACTAGCACAGATACGCAGTATTTT,CAISEAGTSTDTQYF,NA,TRBV10-3,NA,TRBJ2-3
TGTGCCAGCAGTTGGACAGTTATGAACACTGAAGCTTTCTTT,CASSWTVMNTEAFF,NA,TRBV6-4,NA,TRBJ1-1
TGTGCCAGCAGCCGAGGGACTAGCGGGAGGAATGAGCAGTTCTTC,CASSRGTSGRNEQFF,TRBD2,TRBV14,NA,TRBJ2-1
TGTGCCAGCTCCGGGGGACTGGAAGAGCGAGCTCGGAGCAATCAGCCCCAGCATTTT,CASSGGLEERARSNQPQHF,NA,TRBV18,NA,TRBJ1-5
TGTGCCAGTAGTTCCGGGATTGGACCCTACGAGCAGTACTTC,CASSSGIGPYEQYF,NA,TRBV19,NA,TRBJ2-7
TGCAGCGTTGCCCCAGTTACCGCAGATACGCAGTATTTT,CSVAPVTADTQYF,NA,TRBV29-1,NA,TRBJ2-3
TGTGCCTGGAGGAGACAGGGGGGGTCCTATAATTCACCCCTCCACTTT,CAWRRQGGSYNSPLHF,TRBD1,TRBV30,once,TRBJ1-6
TGCGCCAGCAGCTTGGTAACAGGGGGGTCCTACAATGAGCAGTTCTTC,CASSLVTGGSYNEQFF,TRBD1,TRBV5-1,NA,TRBJ2-1
TGTGCCAGCAGCGGGGACTGGCCGAACACTGAAGCTTTCTTT,CASSGDWPNTEAFF,NA,TRBV9,few,TRBJ1-1
TGTGCCAGCTCACTGGACGGGGGAAACACCATATATTTT,CASSLDGGNTIYF,NA,TRBV18,NA,TRBJ1-3
TGTGCCAGCAGTGGTTCGACAGATGGCTACACCTTC,CASSGSTDGYTF,NA,TRBV6-8,NA,TRBJ1-2
TGTGCCAGCAGCTTAGTTGGGACAGCTCAAGAGACCCAGTACTTC,CASSLVGTAQETQYF,TRBD1,TRBV11-3,few,TRBJ2-5
TGTGCCATCAGTTTGACTAGCACAGATACGCAGTATTTT,CAISLTSTDTQYF,NA,TRBV6-8,few,TRBJ2-3
TGTGCCAGCCGGGACAGTGATCAGCCCCAGCATTTT,CASRDSDQPQHF,TRBD1,TRBV6-7,NA,TRBJ1-5
TGCGCCAGCAGACTAGCGGGGGGCCCCCAAGAGACCCAGTACTTC,CASRLAGGPQETQYF,TRBD2,TRBV5-1,NA,TRBJ2-5
TGTGCCAGCGGAACGGGGCCTAATCAGCCCCAGCATTTT,CASGTGPNQPQHF,NA,TRBV7-2,few,TRBJ1-5
TGTGCCAGCAGCCAGGGCCCCAAGGAGACCCAGTACTTC,CASSQGPKETQYF,NA,TRBV14,NA,TRBJ2-5
TGCAGCGTAAAAGGACCGAACCAAGAGACCCAGTACTTC,CSVKGPNQETQYF,NA,TRBV29-1,NA,TRBJ2-5
TGTGCCTGGAGTGCGCCTAGCGGGGCTACCAGCTCCTACGAGCAGTACTTC,CAWSAPSGATSSYEQYF,TRBD2,TRBV30,NA,TRBJ2-7
TGTGCCAGCAGCAGGGGGCTAGCGAGAAATGAGCAGTTCTTC,CASSRGLARNEQFF,NA,TRBV11-1,NA,TRBJ2-1
TGTGCCAGCAGCCCAAATCTCGGTGGCTACACCTTC,CASSPNLGGYTF,NA,TRBV6-4,few,TRBJ1-2
TGTGCCAGCAGCTCGAGGGGAGGTAGGGGAGGAGAGCAGTACTTC,CASSSRGGRGGEQYF,NA,TRBV11-3,many,TRBJ2-7
TGTGCCAGTAGTCGGGCCCGAGATGAGCAGTTCTTC,CASSRARDEQFF,NA,TRBV19,NA,TRBJ2-1
TGTGCCAGCTCACCCGTAGCGGGAGCCACGAACACCGGGGAGCTGTTTTTT,CASSPVAGATNTGELFF,TRBD2,TRBV18,medium-sized,TRBJ2-2